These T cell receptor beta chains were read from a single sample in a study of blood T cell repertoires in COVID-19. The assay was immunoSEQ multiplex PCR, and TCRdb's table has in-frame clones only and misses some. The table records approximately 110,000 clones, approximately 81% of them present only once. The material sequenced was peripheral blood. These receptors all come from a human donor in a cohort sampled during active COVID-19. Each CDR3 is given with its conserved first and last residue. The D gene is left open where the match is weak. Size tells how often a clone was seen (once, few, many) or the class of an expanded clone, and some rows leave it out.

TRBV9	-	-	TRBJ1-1	CASSLTGGNTEAFF	TGTGCCAGCAGCCTTACCGGGGGGAACACTGAAGCTTTCTTT
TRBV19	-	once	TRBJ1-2	CASSKAGEYGYTF	TGTGCCAGTAGTAAGGCAGGGGAGTATGGCTACACCTTC
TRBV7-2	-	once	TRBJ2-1	CASSLDPNYNEQFF	TGTGCCAGCAGCTTAGACCCTAACTACAATGAGCAGTTCTTC
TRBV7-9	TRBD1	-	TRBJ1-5	CASEDRGRSPQHF	TGTGCCAGCGAGGACAGGGGCCGATCGCCCCAGCATTTT
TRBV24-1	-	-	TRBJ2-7	CATSGDTYEQYF	TGTGCCACCAGTGGTGACACCTACGAGCAGTACTTC
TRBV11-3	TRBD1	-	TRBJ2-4	CASSLDPGQGGIAKNIQYF	TGTGCCAGCAGCTTAGATCCCGGACAGGGGGGTATAGCCAAAAACATTCAGTACTTC
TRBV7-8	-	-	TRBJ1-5	CASSLVRRGYQPQHF	TGTGCCAGCAGCTTAGTCCGGCGCGGATATCAGCCCCAGCATTTT
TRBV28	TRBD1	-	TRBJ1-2	CASSLDRGGYGYTF	TGTGCCAGCAGCCTGGACAGGGGAGGGTATGGCTACACCTTC
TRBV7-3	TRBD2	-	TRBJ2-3	CASSSGTSGGTDTQYF	TGTGCCAGCAGCTCTGGGACTAGCGGGGGAACAGATACGCAGTATTTT
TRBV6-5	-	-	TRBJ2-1	CASSYSLANEQFF	TGTGCCAGCAGTTACTCCCTAGCCAATGAGCAGTTCTTC